Sequencing of this T cell receptor (beta chain) was carried out in a study of cytomegalovirus exposure and HLA in healthy donors. Notes on the study in general: Most likely, a cluster of highly shared sequence variants arose as a sequencing artifact. Reports credit the classifier with highly specific, highly sensitive diagnosis of cytomegalovirus status. The Asian-associated ancestry cluster reportedly had fewer N-insertions than the approximately 700-donor mean in a later analysis.

The CDR3 has 16 residues. Germline lookup yields CDR1 MDHEN and CDR2 SYDVKM. J gave up 1 base and V 5 bases, and 5 bases lay outside the gene matches. Both 60 Vbeta primers and 13 Jbeta primers went into the PCR. Only in-frame clones appear in the TCRdb table, and some are missing; sequencing was by immunoSEQ multiplex PCR. The data hold over 150,000 clones, with 60% to 80% observed a single time. This clone has only one observation. Its specificity is unknown. The gene calls are TRBV28 and TRBJ1-3, with 10 bases fitting TRBD1. The sequence was collected from a woman aged 40 to 49 in good health and CMV-seropositive. The specimen sequenced was PBMCs. The CDR3 coding sequence is TGTGCCAGCAGTCCTCCGGGACAGGGGTCTGGAAACACCATATATTTT. Its translation: CASSPPGQGSGNTIYF.